The 10 T cell receptor beta chains below come from one sample, sequenced in a study of blood T cell repertoires in COVID-19 (dated by TCRdb to between 2020 and 2021). Libraries were constructed by the immunoSEQ multiplex PCR assay. Drawn from immuneACCESS, this table holds only the in-frame rearrangements with V and J called that TCRdb kept. Clones are partly lost; checked studies trace under half to an unresolved V gene and leave the rest unexplained. The sample yields around 240,000 clones; more than 65% were counted once. About 1.4% of the sample lies in the top ten. Sequenced material: peripheral blood. The source of these receptors is a woman aged 40 to 50 who had recovered from COVID-19.

This chain joins TRBV18 and TRBJ1-2, with D hard to call. This CDR3 is 14 amino acids long. Germline CDR1 is KGHSH and CDR2 is LQKENI. V was trimmed by 0 bases and J by 3 bases, leaving 8 bases between them. CDR3 nucleotides: TGTGCCAGCTCACCACCGGGAGTAGACTATGGCTACACCTTC. It specifies CASSPPGVDYGYTF.

The genes are TRBV3-1 (or the pseudogene TRBV3-2) and TRBJ2-7, with 7 bases fitting TRBD2. The germline gives CDR1 LGHDT, CDR2 YNNKEL (reference sequence). The CDR3 has 13 residues. V gave up 3 bases and J gave up 4 bases; unmatched junction bases: 3. The CDR3 DNA reads as TGTGCCAGCAGCCAGAACGGGGGGTACGAGCAGTACTTC. Residues: CASSQNGGYEQYF.

This chain links TRBV11-3 with TRBJ2-7; no reliable D call. The CDR3 runs 13 residues. V shed 2 bases and J shed 0 bases, with 5 bases lying between them. CDR1 and CDR2 from the germline V gene are SGHNT and YENEEA. The DNA for the CDR3 is TGTGCCAGCAGCTTATTGAGCTCCTACGAGCAGTACTTC. This translates into CASSLLSSYEQYF.

V and J are TRBV29-1 and TRBJ2-7, with D perhaps matching TRBD2 (6 bases). The germline V gene encodes CDR1 SQVTM and CDR2 ANQGSEA. There are 13 residues in the CDR3. V lost 0 bases and J lost 5, with 11 bases in between. Written as DNA, the CDR3 is TGCAGCGTTGAAGATAGTGGAGGGGACGAGCAGTACTTC. It specifies CSVEDSGGDEQYF.

The chain joins TRBV2 to TRBJ1-2; 11 nucleotides align to TRBD1. The CDR3 length is 16 residues. The ends lost 7 bases at V and 7 bases at J; junction bases unmatched: 14. Germline CDR1 is SNHLY and CDR2 is FYNNEI. Written as DNA, the CDR3 is TGTGCCAGCATACTAAGGATAGGACAGGGGGCTGGTGGCTACACCTTC. This gives the protein CASILRIGQGAGGYTF. Supplemented by reference TRBV2 and TRBJ1-2, the full variable domain reads EPEVTQTPSHQVTQMGQEVILRCVPISNHLYFYWYRQILGQKVEFLVSFYNNEISEKSEIFDDQFSVERPDGSNFTLKIRSTKLEDSAMYFCASILRIGQGAGGYTFGSGTRLTVV.

This clone was counted once. The CDR3 loop reads CASSLASGGATGETQYF. The CDR3 DNA reads as TGTGCCAGCAGCTTAGCTAGCGGGGGGGCGACGGGAGAGACCCAGTACTTC. The rearrangement uses TRBV7-2 and TRBJ2-5; TRBD2 agrees at 11 bases. This CDR3 has 17 amino acids. Per germline, CDR1 SGHTA and CDR2 FQGNSA. V lost 0 bases, J lost 4 bases, and 7 bases stayed unmatched.

The J gene is TRBJ1-2, the V gene TRBV4-2; D might be TRBD1 (5 bases). The CDR3 sequence is 12 residues long. Germline V gene data show CDR1 as LGHNA and CDR2 as YNFKEQ. The V end was cut by 1 base, the J end by 9 bases, with 9 bases between. Written as DNA, the CDR3 is TGTGCCAGCAGCCAAGGGGACTCTAGCTACACCTTC. Translation: CASSQGDSSYTF.

Remarks on this clone: Within the sample, other DNA sequences also encode this same CDR3. The J gene is TRBJ2-2, the V gene TRBV4-3; D uncertain. Between the trimmed V and J ends, which lost 0 bases and 3 bases, there was a span of 5 bases. Germline CDR1 LGHNA, CDR2 YSLEER. This CDR3 has 14 amino acids. The CDR3 loop reads CASSQDRYTGELFF. CDR3 bases: TGCGCCAGCAGCCAAGACAGATACACCGGGGAGCTGTTTTTT.

The genes are TRBV9 and TRBJ2-1; 7 positions agree with TRBD2. The CDR3 has 16 amino acids. Trimming took 7 bases from V and 4 from J; bases not matched to a gene: 14. CDR1 is SGDLS, CDR2 YYNGEE, per germline. CDR3 DNA: TGTGCCAGCGCTACATCCGGACTAGGACTTTACAATGAGCAGTTCTTC. Its protein product is CASATSGLGLYNEQFF.

The chain joins TRBV28 to TRBJ2-1; 8 bases agree with TRBD1. Germline values: CDR1 MDHEN, CDR2 SYDVKM. The CDR3 has 14 residues. The J segment lost 7 bases and the V segment lost 6 bases, leaving 8 bases of the junction unmatched. CDR3 nucleotides: TGTGCCAGCAGCCCTAAGGACAGGGTGAATGAGCAGTTCTTC. It yields the protein CASSPKDRVNEQFF.